Following are 12 T cell receptor beta chains from one sample sequenced in a study of response to subunit inactivated influenza vaccine. MiXCR, applied by TCRdb to the RT-PCR reads, yields one record per CDR3 protein. The table lists about 500,000 distinct CDR3 sequences, about 15% of them singletons. Sequencing was performed on CD4+ T cells sorted from PBMCs, taken around 2 years after vaccination. Receptor source: a man between 50 and 75 years old who received an inactivated influenza vaccine.

This clonotype was counted a few times. The chain joins TRBV25-1 to TRBJ2-1, with D unresolved. This CDR3 contains 11 residues. Per the germline V gene, CDR1 is MGHDK and CDR2 is SYGVNS. V lost 6 bases and J lost 7, with 7 bases in between. This CDR3 is CASSRMNEQFF. CDR3 coding DNA: TGTGCCAGCAGCCGAATGAATGAGCAGTTCTTC.

This clonotype was counted only a few times. The chain links TRBV9 to TRBJ1-2; D ambiguous. From germline, CDR1 is SGDLS and CDR2 YYNGEE. V was shortened by 0 bases and J by 8 bases, with 17 bases between the two germline ends. The CDR3 has 15 residues. CDR3 sequence: CASSVEAGGVNGYTF. CDR3 in DNA: TGTGCCAGCAGCGTAGAGGCAGGCGGGGTGAACGGCTACACCTTC.

The table lists this clonotype with a few counts. The rearrangement uses TRBV5-6 and TRBJ2-3; no reliable D call. CDR1 is SGHDT, CDR2 YYEEEE, per germline. The germline V and J ends were trimmed by 2 bases and 3 bases, with 16 bases remaining between them. This CDR3 spans 16 amino acids. CDR3 region: CASSFGPPQRTDTQYF. In DNA form, the CDR3 reads TGTGCCAGCAGCTTCGGGCCGCCCCAAAGGACAGATACGCAGTATTTT. Based on the CDR3 plus reference TRBV5-6 and TRBJ2-3, the full variable domain is DAGVTQSPTHLIKTRGQQVTLRCSPKSGHDTVSWYQQALGQGPQFIFQYYEEEERQRGNFPDRFSGHQFPNYSSELNVNALLLGDSALYLCASSFGPPQRTDTQYFGPGTRLTVL.

The V and J genes are TRBV18 and TRBJ2-2; the D gene is possibly TRBD2 (6 bases). This CDR3 has 15 amino acids. V lost 2 bases to trimming and J lost 1 base, with 8 bases between them. The germline V gene has CDR1 KGHSH and CDR2 LQKENI. The CDR3 DNA reads as TGTGCCAGCTCACCAAGGAGGGGGAACACCGGGGAGCTGTTTTTT. Encoded protein: CASSPRRGNTGELFF.

This sequence joins TRBV6-1 and TRBJ1-2; D gene unclear. This CDR3 is built from 15 residues. Trimming took off 4 bases at V and 2 bases at J, with 14 bases between the two ends. Germline V gives CDR1 MNHNS, CDR2 SASEGT. The chain's CDR3 is CASSVRLVGNYGYTF. CDR3 sequence (DNA): TGTGCCAGCAGTGTTCGACTGGTAGGCAACTATGGCTACACCTTC.

This chain uses TRBV7-2 with TRBJ1-4; TRBD1 might be the D (5 bases). CDR1 is SGHTA and CDR2 is FQGNSA in the germline V gene. This CDR3 comprises 12 residues. The V and J ends lost 5 bases and 8 bases respectively, with 9 bases between them. CDR3 sequence: CASSQGDEKLFF. CDR3 coding DNA: TGTGCCAGCAGCCAGGGTGACGAAAAACTGTTTTTT.

A few counts support this clonotype. V is TRBV5-1 and J is TRBJ2-1, with D tentatively TRBD2 (5 bases). V was trimmed by 0 bases and J by 9 bases, leaving 10 bases between them. Looked up from germline, CDR1 is SGHRS and CDR2 is YFSETQ. The CDR3 covers 13 residues. CDR3 sequence: CASSLEASLEQFF. In nucleotides, the CDR3 is TGCGCCAGCAGCTTGGAGGCTAGCCTTGAGCAGTTCTTC.

Ten or more counts support this clonotype. The chain is built from TRBV20-1 and TRBJ1-2; TRBD1 is a possible D gene (5 bases). The length of the CDR3 is 13 residues. CDR1 and CDR2 from the germline V gene are DFQATT and SNEGSKA (reference sequence). V gave up 6 bases and J gave up 5 bases, with 16 bases separating them. The CDR3 sequence is CSASLGDGYGYTF. The CDR3 DNA follows: TGCAGTGCAAGTCTGGGGGACGGGTATGGCTACACCTTC.

The chain links TRBV20-1 to TRBJ2-4, with no clear D. Germline V gives CDR1 DFQATT, CDR2 SNEGSKA (reference sequence). Trimming took off 2 bases at V and 3 bases at J, with 8 bases between the two ends. The CDR3 consists of 13 residues. Here the CDR3 reads CSARRWGKNIQYF. DNA for the CDR3: TGCAGTGCTAGACGGTGGGGCAAAAACATTCAGTACTTC.

Only a few counts were recorded for this clonotype. The V gene is TRBV3-1, the J gene TRBJ2-1; possible D gene TRBD1, 6 bases. V was pared by 4 bases and J by 9 bases, with 13 bases between. This CDR3 is built from 13 residues. Germline-derived CDR1 and CDR2 are LGHDT and YNNKEL (reference sequence). CDR3 amino acids: CASSRSRGTEQFF. The CDR3 DNA follows: TGTGCCAGCAGCCGTTCTAGGGGGACTGAGCAGTTCTTC.

This clonotype was counted ten times or more. The V and J genes are TRBV3-1 and TRBJ1-6; 10 positions agree with TRBD1. The V and J ends lost 3 bases and 8 bases, in that order; junction bases with no gene match: 4. CDR3 length equals 15 residues. The germline CDR1 and CDR2 sequences are LGHDT and YNNKEL (reference sequence). The CDR3 reads CASSQPGTGDSPLHF. Here the CDR3 DNA reads TGTGCCAGCAGCCAGCCCGGGACAGGGGATTCACCCCTCCACTTT.

Ten or more counts support this clonotype. V usage is TRBV5-1 and J usage is TRBJ1-2; D gene uncertain. V shed 0 bases and J shed 8 bases, with 14 bases lying between them. The CDR3 extends over 14 amino acids. Looked up from germline, CDR1 is SGHRS and CDR2 is YFSETQ. Here the CDR3 reads CASSLERATGGYTF. DNA of the CDR3: TGCGCCAGCAGCTTGGAGCGGGCAACGGGAGGCTACACCTTC. Combining the CDR3 with reference TRBV5-1 and TRBJ1-2 gives the whole variable domain KAGVTQTPRYLIKTRGQQVTLSCSPISGHRSVSWYQQTPGQGLQFLFEYFSETQRNKGNFPGRFSGRQFSNSRSEMNVSTLELGDSALYLCASSLERATGGYTFGSGTRLTVV.